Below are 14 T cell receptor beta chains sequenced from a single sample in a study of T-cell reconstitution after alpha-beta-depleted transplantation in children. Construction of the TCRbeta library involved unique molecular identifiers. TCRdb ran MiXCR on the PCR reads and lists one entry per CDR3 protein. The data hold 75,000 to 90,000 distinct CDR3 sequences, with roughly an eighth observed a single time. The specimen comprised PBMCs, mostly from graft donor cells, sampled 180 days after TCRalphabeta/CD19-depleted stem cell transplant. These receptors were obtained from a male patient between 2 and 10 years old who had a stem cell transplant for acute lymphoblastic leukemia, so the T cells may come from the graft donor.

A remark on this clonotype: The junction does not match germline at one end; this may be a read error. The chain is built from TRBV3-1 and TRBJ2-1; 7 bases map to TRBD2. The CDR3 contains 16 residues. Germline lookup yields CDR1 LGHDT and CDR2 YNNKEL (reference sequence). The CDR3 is CASSQDRAGIDNKQFF. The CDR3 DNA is TGTGCCAGCAGCCAAGATCGAGCGGGGATTGACAATAAGCAGTTCTTC.

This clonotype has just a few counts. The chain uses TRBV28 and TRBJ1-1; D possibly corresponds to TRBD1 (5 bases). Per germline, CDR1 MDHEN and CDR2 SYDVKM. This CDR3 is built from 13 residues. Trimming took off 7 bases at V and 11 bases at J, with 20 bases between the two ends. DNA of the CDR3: TGTGCCAGCACAGTGGGAACCCTAGGGGATGCTTTCTTT. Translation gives CASTVGTLGDAFF.

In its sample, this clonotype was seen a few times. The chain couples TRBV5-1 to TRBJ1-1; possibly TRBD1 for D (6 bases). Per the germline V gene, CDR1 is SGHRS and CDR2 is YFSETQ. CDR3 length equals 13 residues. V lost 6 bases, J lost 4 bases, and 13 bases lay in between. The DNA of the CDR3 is TGCGCCAGCACCTCGGGGGCGCGCACTGAAGCTTTCTTT. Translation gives CASTSGARTEAFF.

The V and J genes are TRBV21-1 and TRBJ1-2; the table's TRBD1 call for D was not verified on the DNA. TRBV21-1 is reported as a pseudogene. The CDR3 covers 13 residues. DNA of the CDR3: TGTGCCAGCAGCAAAGCGAAGGGGAATGGCTACACCTTC. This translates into CASSKAKGNGYTF.

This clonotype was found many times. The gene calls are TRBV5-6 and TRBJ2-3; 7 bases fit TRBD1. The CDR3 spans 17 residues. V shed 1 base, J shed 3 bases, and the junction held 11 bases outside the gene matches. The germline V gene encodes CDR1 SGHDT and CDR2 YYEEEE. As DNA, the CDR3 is TGTGCCAGCAGCTTGCGAGGGGGCTATAGGAGGACAGATACGCAGTATTTT. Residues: CASSLRGGYRRTDTQYF.

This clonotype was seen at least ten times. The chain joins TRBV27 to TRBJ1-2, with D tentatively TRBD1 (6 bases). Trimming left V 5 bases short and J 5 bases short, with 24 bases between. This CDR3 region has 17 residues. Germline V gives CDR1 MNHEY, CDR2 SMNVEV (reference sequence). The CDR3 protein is CASSPTWGAPPVYGYTF. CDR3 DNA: TGTGCCAGCAGTCCGACCTGGGGGGCCCCCCCCGTTTATGGCTACACCTTC.

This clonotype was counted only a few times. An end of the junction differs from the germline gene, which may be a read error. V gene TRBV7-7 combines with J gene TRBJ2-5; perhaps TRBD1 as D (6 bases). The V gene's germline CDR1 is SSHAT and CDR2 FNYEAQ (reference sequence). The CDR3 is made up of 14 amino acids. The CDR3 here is CASSLSSGEETQYF. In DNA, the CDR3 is TGTGCTAGCAGCTTAAGTTCAGGGGAAGAGACCCAGTACTTC.

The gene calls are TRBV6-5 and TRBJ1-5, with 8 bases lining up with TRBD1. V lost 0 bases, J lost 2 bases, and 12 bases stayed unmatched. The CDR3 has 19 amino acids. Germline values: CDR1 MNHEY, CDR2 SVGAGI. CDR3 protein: CASSYSPVTGAPGNQPQHF. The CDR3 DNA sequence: TGTGCCAGCAGTTACTCACCCGTGACAGGGGCGCCGGGCAATCAGCCCCAGCATTTT.

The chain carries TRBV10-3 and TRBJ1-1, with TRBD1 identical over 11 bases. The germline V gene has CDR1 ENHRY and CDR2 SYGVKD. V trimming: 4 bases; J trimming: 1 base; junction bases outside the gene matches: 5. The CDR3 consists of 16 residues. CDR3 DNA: TGTGCCATCAGTGGGACAGGGGGCCCGGGGAACACTGAAGCTTTCTTT. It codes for CAISGTGGPGNTEAFF.

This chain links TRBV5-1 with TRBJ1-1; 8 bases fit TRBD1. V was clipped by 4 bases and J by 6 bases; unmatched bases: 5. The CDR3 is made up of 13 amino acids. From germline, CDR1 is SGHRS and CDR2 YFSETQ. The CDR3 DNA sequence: TGCGCCAGCAGCATGACAGGGGCTCCTGAAGCTTTCTTT. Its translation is CASSMTGAPEAFF.

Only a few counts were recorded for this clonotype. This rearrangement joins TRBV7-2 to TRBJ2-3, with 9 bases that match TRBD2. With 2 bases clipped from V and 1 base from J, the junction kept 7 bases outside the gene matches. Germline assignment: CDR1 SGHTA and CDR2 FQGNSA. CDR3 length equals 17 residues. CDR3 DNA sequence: TGTGCCAGCAGCTTATCCCCAGCGGGAGGTGGCACAGATACGCAGTATTTT. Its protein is CASSLSPAGGGTDTQYF.

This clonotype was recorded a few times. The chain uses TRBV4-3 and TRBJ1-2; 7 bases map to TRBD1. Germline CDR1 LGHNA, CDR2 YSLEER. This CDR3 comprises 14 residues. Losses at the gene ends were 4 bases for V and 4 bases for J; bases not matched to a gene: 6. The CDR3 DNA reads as TGCGCCAGCAGCCCCGACAGGGATAGCTATGGCTACACCTTC. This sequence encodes CASSPDRDSYGYTF.

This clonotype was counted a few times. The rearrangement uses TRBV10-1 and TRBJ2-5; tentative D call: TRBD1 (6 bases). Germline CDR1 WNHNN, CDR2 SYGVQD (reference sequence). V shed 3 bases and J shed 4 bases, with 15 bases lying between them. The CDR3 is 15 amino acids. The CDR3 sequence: CASSEGQGLRETQYF. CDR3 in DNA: TGCGCCAGCAGTGAAGGGCAGGGGCTGCGAGAGACCCAGTACTTC.

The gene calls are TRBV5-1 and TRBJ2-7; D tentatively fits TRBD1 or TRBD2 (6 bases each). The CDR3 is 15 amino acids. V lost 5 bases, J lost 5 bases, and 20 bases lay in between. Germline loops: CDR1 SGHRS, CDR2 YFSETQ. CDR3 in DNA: TGCGCCAGCAGGCTTGGTACGAGGGGGGCCAACGAGCAGTACTTC. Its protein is CASRLGTRGANEQYF.